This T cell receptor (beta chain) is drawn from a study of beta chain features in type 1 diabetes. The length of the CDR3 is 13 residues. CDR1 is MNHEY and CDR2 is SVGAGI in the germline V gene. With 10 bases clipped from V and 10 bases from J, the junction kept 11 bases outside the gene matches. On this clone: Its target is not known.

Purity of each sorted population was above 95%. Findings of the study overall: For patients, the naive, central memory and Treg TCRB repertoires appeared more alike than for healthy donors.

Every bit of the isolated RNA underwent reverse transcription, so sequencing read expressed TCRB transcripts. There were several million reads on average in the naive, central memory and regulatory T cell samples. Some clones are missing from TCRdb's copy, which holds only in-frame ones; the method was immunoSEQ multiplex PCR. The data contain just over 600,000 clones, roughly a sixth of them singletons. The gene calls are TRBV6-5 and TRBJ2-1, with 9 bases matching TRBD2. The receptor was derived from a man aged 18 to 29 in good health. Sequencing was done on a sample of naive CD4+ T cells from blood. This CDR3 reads CATPGLAFTEQFF. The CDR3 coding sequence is TGTGCCACACCGGGACTAGCATTCACCGAGCAGTTCTTC.